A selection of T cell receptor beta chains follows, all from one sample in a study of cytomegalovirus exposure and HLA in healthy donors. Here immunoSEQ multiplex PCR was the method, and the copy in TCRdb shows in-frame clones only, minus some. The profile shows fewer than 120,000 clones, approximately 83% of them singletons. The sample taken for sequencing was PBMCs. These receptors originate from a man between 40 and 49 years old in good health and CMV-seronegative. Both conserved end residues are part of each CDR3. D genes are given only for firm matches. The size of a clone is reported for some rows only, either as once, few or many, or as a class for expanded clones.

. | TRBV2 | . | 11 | CASSALYEQYF
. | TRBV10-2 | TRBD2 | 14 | CASNRGVDTDTQYF
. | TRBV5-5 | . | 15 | CASSLQGSGNQPQHF
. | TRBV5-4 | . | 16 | CASSWAGEGTNEKLFF
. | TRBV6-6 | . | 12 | CASSSDRWKAFF
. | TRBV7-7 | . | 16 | CASSPGAGRITGELFF
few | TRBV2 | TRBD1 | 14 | CASKVQGPDGELFF
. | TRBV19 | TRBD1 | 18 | CASSIGFQGASPTYGYTF
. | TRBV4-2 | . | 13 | CASSQVPRDEQFF
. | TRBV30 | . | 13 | CAWSVKGGNTIYF
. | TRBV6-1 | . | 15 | CASGGRGGGNTEAFF
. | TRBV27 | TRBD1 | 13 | CASRDSRTGEAFF
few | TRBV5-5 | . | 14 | CASSLSRANGELFF
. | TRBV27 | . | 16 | CASSLQFKGPGSDAFF
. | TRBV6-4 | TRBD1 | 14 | CASSRQGAGDTQYF
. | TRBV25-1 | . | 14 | CASRSPGFNYGYTF
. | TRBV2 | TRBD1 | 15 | CASRDRARVAYGYTF
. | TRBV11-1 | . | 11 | CASSYQDIQYF
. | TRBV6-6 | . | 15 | CASRYYRDGNQPQHF
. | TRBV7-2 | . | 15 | CASSLLARMAYEQYF
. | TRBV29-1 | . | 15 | CSVEGDMLLNTEAFF
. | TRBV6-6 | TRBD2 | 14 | CASRLAGGLNEQFF